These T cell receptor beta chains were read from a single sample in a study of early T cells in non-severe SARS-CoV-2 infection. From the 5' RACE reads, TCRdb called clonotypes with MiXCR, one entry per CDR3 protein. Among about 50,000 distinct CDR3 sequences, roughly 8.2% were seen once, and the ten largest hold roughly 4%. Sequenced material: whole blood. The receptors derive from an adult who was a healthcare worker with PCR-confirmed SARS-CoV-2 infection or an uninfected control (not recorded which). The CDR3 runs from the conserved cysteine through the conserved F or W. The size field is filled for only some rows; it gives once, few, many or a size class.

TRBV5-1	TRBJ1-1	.	CASSPTTARLNTEAFF
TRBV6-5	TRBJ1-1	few	CASSLERGNRAFF
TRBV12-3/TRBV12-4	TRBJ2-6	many	CASSSGRAGANVLTF
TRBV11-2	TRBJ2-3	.	CASSSADRLSADTQYF
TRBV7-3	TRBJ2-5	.	CASAPLAGGPGETQYF
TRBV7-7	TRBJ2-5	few	CASSQLGAGETQYF
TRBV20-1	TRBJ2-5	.	CRTSGTSGETQYF
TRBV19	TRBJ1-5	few	CASSNREETAQPQHF
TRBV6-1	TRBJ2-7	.	CASSEDRYYEQYF
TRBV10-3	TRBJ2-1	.	CAISGLAGDEQFF
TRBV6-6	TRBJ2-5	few	CASSSERETQYF
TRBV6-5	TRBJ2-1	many	CASSYSPGQYNEQFF
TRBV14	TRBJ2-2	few	CASSRDVFWNTGELFF
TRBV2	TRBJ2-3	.	CASSESGPADTQYF
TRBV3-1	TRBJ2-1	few	CASSQRAFGEQFF
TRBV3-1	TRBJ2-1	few	CASSNNYRDEQFF
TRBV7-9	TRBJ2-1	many	CATRAGLDFGEQFF
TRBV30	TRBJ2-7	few	CAWSVDWGYEQYF
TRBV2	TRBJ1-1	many	CASRGTPGISEAFF
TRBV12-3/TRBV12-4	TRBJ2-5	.	CASSLSQETQYF
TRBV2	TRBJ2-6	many	CASTPIANVLTF
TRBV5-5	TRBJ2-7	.	CASSLWMQTYEQYF
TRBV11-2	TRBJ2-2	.	CASSRDSANTGELFF
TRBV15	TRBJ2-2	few	CATSRVDGKAGELFF
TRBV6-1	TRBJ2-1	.	CASRQGFKSYNEQFF
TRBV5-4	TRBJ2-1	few	CASGGGLANEQFF
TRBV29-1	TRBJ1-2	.	CSVEDRSYGYTF
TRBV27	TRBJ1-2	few	CASSFAGGHGYTF
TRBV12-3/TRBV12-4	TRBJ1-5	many	CASSFVVSVRGRNQPQHF
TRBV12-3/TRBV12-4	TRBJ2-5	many	CASSGGDDPQETQYF
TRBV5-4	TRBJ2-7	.	CASRNPGTEAYEQYF
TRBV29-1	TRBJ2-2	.	CSVPGTSGSTGELFF
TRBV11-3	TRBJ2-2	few	CASSLDGLAGGTGELFF
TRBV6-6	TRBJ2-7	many	CASSYGTGPEQYF
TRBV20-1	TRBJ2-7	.	CSAPGTGGTYEQYF
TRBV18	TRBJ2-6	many	CASSPESGANVLTF
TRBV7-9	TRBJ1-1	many	CASSLAVNAEAFF
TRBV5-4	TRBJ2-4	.	CASSPTGSIAKNIQYF
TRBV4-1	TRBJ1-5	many	CASSQDPGTGYQPQHF
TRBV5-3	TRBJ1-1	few	CARSPWRRDTEAFF
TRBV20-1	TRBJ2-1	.	CSARDGLISGEQFF
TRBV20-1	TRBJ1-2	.	CSCARPGQSYGYTF